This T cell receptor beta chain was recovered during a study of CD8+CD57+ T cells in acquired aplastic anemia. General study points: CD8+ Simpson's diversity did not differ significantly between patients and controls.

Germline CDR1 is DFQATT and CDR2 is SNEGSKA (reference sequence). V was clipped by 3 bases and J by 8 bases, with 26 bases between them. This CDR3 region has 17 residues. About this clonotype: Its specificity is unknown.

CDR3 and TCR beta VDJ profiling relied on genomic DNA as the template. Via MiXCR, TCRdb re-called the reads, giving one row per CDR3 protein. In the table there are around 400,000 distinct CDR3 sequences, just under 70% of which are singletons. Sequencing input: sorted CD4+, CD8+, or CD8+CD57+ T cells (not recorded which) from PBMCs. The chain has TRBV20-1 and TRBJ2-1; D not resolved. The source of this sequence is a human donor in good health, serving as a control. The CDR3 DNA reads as TGCAGTGCTAGCTTTGAGCTGGGTGCAAGGCCTTGGTATGAGCAGTTCTTC. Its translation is CSASFELGARPWYEQFF.